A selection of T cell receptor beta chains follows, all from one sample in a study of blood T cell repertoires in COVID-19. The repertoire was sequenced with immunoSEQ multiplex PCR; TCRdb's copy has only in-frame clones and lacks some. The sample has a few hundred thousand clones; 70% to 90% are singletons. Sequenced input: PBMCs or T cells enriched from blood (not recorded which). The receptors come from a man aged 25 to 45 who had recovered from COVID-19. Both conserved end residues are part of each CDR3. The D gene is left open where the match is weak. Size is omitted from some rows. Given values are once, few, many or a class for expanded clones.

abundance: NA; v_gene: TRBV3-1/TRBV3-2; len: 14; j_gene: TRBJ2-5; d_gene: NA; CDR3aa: CASSQVNEQETQYF; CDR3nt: TGTGCCAGCAGCCAAGTCAACGAGCAAGAGACCCAGTACTTC
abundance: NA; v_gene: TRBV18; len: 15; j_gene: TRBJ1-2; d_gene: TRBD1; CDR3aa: CASSPAAGGNYGYTF; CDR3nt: TGTGCCAGCTCCCCGGCGGCAGGGGGCAACTATGGCTACACCTTC
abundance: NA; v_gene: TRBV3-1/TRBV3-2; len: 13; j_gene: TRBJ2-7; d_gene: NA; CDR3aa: CASSQRGSDEQYF; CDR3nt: TGTGCCAGCAGCCAGCGCGGCAGCGACGAGCAGTACTTC
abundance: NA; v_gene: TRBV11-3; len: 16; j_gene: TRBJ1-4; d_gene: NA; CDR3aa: CASSPPCETTNEKLFF; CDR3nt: TGTGCCAGCAGCCCACCGTGCGAGACAACTAATGAAAAACTGTTTTTT
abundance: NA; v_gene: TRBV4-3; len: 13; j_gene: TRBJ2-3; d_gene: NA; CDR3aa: CASSQSLTDTQYF; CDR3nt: TGCGCCAGCAGCCAATCTTTGACAGATACGCAGTATTTT
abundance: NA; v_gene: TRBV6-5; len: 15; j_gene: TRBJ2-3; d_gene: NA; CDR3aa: CASSYSGTNPDTQYF; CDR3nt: TGTGCCAGCAGTTACTCCGGGACAAACCCAGATACGCAGTATTTT
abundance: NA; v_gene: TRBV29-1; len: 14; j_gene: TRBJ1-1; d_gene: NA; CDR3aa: CSVGEGGAGTEAFF; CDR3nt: TGCAGCGTTGGGGAGGGGGGCGCGGGAACTGAAGCTTTCTTT
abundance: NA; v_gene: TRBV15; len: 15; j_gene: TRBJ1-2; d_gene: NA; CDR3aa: CATSRETIQGSGYTF; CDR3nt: TGTGCCACCAGCAGAGAAACAATACAGGGTAGTGGCTACACCTTC
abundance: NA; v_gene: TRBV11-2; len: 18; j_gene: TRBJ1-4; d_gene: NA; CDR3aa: CASSLPFILRDSNEKLFF; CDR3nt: TGTGCCAGCAGCTTACCCTTTATCTTGAGGGATTCTAATGAAAAACTGTTTTTT
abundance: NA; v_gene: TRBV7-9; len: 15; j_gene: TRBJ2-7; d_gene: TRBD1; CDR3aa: CASSHRDRGREEQYF; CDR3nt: TGTGCCAGCAGCCACCGGGACAGGGGCCGTGAAGAGCAGTACTTC
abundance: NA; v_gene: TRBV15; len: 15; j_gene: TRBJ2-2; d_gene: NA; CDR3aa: CATSRAQENTGELFF; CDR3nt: TGTGCCACCAGCAGAGCACAGGAGAACACCGGGGAGCTGTTTTTT
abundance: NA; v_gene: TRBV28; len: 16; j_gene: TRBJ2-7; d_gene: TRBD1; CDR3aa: CASSLLTGGPSYEQYF; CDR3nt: TGTGCCAGCAGTTTACTGACAGGGGGCCCATCCTACGAGCAGTACTTC
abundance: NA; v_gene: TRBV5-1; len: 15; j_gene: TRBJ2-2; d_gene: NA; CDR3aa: CASIDYSSNTGELFF; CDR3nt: TGCGCCAGCATCGACTATTCCTCTAACACCGGGGAGCTGTTTTTT
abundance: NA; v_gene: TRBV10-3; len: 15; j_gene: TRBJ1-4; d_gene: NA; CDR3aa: CAISLGGVGNEKLFF; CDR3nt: TGTGCCATCAGTTTGGGGGGGGTCGGTAATGAAAAACTGTTTTTT
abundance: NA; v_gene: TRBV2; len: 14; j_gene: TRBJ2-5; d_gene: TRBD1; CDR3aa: CASRPDRDQETQYF; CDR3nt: TGTGCCAGCAGACCAGACAGGGATCAAGAGACCCAGTACTTC
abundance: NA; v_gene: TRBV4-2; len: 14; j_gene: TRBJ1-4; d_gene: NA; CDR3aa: CASRSDSFNEKLFF; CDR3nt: TGTGCCAGCAGATCCGACTCCTTTAATGAAAAACTGTTTTTT
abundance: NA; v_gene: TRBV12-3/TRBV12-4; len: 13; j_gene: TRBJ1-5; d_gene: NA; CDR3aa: CASTNRVNQPQHF; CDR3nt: TGTGCCAGCACGAACAGGGTCAATCAGCCCCAGCATTTT
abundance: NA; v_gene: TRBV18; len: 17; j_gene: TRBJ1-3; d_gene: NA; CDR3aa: CASSPSQERFSGNTIYF; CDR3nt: TGTGCCAGCTCACCTTCTCAAGAGCGGTTCTCTGGAAACACCATATATTTT
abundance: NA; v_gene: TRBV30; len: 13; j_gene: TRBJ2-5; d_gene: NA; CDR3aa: CAGGGVSGETQYF; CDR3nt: TGTGCCGGTGGAGGGGTCTCGGGAGAGACCCAGTACTTC
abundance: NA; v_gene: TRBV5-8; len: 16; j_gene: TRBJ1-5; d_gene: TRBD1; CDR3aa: CASSLGQGPGSQPQHF; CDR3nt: TGTGCCAGCAGCTTGGGACAGGGGCCTGGCAGTCAGCCCCAGCATTTT
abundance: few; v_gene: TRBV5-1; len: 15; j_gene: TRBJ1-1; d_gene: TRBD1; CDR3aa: CASSDPTGANTEAFF; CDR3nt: TGCGCCAGCAGCGATCCGACAGGGGCGAACACTGAAGCTTTCTTT
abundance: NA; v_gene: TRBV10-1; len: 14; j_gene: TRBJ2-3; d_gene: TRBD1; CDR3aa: CASSGGGTGDTQYF; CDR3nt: TGCGCCAGCAGTGGTGGCGGGACAGGGGATACGCAGTATTTT
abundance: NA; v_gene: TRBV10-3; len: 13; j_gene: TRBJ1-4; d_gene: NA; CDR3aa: CAISEIAKEKLFF; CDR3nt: TGTGCCATCAGTGAAATAGCGAAGGAAAAACTGTTTTTT
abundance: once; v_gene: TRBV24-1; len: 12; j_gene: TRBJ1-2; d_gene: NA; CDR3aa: CATSDRGNGYTF; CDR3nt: TGTGCCACCAGTGACAGGGGTAACGGCTACACCTTC
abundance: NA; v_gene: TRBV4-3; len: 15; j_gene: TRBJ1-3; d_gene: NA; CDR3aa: CASSQVRTLGNTIYF; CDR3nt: TGCGCCAGCAGCCAAGTTAGGACACTGGGAAACACCATATATTTT
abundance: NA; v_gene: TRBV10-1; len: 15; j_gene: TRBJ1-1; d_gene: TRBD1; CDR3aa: CASSEDRGVNTEAFF; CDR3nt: TGCGCCAGCAGTGAGGACAGGGGTGTTAACACTGAAGCTTTCTTT
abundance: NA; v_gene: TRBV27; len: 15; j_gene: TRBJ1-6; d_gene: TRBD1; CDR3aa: CASGSGQANIQSLHF; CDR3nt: TGTGCCAGCGGATCGGGACAGGCCAACATTCAATCCCTCCACTTT
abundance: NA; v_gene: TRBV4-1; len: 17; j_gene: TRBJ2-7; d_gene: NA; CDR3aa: CASSLVTLQGGTYEQYF; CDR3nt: TGCGCCAGCAGCCTAGTAACATTACAGGGTGGAACCTACGAGCAGTACTTC
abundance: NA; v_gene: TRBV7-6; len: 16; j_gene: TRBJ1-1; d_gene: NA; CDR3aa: CASSLAETGVNTEAFF; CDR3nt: TGTGCCAGCAGCTTAGCAGAAACGGGAGTGAACACTGAAGCTTTCTTT
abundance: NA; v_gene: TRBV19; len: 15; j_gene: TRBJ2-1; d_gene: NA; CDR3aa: CASSTTPSSYNEQFF; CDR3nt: TGTGCCAGTAGTACGACACCGAGCTCCTACAATGAGCAGTTCTTC
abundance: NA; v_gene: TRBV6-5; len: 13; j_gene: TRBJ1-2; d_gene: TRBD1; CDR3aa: CASSVGQGVSFTF; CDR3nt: TGTGCCAGCAGCGTCGGACAGGGGGTTTCTTTCACCTTC
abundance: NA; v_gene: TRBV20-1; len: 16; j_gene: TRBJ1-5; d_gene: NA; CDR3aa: CSASQGWGYGNQPQHF; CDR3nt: TGCAGTGCTAGTCAGGGTTGGGGATATGGCAATCAGCCCCAGCATTTT
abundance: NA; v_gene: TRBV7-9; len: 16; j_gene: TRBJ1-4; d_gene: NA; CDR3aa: CASSDGRGNSRGKLFF; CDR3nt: TGTGCCAGCAGCGATGGCCGAGGGAATAGTAGAGGAAAACTGTTTTTT
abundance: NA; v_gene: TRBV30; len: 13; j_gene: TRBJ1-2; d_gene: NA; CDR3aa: CAWSGQAGYGYTF; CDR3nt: TGTGCCTGGAGTGGACAGGCCGGCTATGGCTACACCTTC
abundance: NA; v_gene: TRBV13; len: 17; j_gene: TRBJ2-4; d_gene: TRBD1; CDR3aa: CASSLFRTGDYKNIQYF; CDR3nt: TGTGCCAGCAGCCTCTTCCGGACAGGGGATTACAAAAACATTCAGTACTTC
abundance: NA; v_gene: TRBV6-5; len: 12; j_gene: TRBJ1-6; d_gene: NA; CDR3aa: CASSYGASPLHF; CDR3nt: TGTGCCAGCAGTTACGGGGCGTCACCCCTCCACTTT
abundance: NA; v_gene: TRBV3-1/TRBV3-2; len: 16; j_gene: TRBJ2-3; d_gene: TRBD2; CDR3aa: CASSPGAGGSTDTQYF; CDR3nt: TGTGCCAGTTCTCCCGGGGCGGGGGGGAGCACAGATACGCAGTATTTT
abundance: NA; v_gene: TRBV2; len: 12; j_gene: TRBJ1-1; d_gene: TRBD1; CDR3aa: CASMGQGTEAFF; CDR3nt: TGTGCCAGCATGGGACAGGGAACTGAAGCTTTCTTT
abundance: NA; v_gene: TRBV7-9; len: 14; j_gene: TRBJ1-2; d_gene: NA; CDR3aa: CASSLVSANYGYTF; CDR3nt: TGTGCCAGCAGCTTAGTGTCAGCTAACTATGGCTACACCTTC
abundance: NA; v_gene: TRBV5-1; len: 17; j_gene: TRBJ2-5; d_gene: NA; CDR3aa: CASSPLGPGGAQGTQYF; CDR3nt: TGCGCCAGCAGCCCCCTCGGGCCTGGAGGGGCCCAAGGGACCCAGTACTTC
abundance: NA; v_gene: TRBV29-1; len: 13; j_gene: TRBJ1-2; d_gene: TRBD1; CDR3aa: CSVSISGGAGYTF; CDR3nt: TGCAGCGTTTCCATCTCAGGGGGCGCTGGCTACACCTTC